These 18 T cell receptor beta chains were all obtained from the same sample, sequenced in a study of beta chain features in type 1 diabetes. Their specific antigens are unknown. All of the isolated RNA was reverse transcribed, so expressed TCRB transcripts were sequenced. Repertoires were generated with immunoSEQ multiplex PCR, while TCRdb's copy carries only in-frame clones and drops some. The sample records about 740,000 clones, roughly an eighth being singletons. Study-wide results and limits: Researchers report that Type 1 diabetes patients had moderately but significantly shorter TCRB CDR3s across all four CD4+ subsets.

The sequencing sample was made of naive CD4+ T cells from blood. These receptors were obtained from a man aged 18 to 29 with type 1 diabetes.

This clone was detected a few times. The V gene is TRBV4-2, the J gene TRBJ2-7; 8 bases are shared with TRBD1. The CDR3 contains 20 residues. Per germline, CDR1 LGHNA and CDR2 YNFKEQ. V shed 0 bases, J shed 4 bases, and the junction held 20 bases outside the gene matches. The CDR3 nucleotides are TGTGCCAGCAGCCAAGATCTTCCGACTTCAGGGGGCGGGAATCCGTACGAGCAGTACTTC. This gives the protein CASSQDLPTSGGGNPYEQYF.

The sample holds a few counts of this clone. J is TRBJ2-1 and V is TRBV5-1; 8 nucleotides line up with TRBD1. J gave up 9 bases and V 5 bases, and 7 bases lay outside the gene matches. Per the germline V gene, CDR1 is SGHRS and CDR2 is YFSETQ. CDR3 length: 13 residues. The CDR3 region is CASRLNRGTEQFF. The CDR3 coding sequence is TGCGCCAGCAGATTAAACAGGGGGACTGAGCAGTTCTTC. The full variable domain, rest sourced from reference TRBV5-1 and TRBJ2-1, is KAGVTQTPRYLIKTRGQQVTLSCSPISGHRSVSWYQQTPGQGLQFLFEYFSETQRNKGNFPGRFSGRQFSNSRSEMNVSTLELGDSALYLCASRLNRGTEQFFGPGTRLTVL.

As regards this clone: Other DNA sequences in the same sample also yield this CDR3. The rearrangement links TRBV6-5 to TRBJ1-4; maybe TRBD1 (6 bases). CDR3 length: 14 residues. Trimming cost V 4 bases and J 3 bases, with 9 bases left between them. The germline V gene encodes CDR1 MNHEY and CDR2 SVGAGI. CDR3 coding DNA: TGTGCCAGCAGTTTACAGGGTTCTAATGAAAAACTGTTTTTT. Protein: CASSLQGSNEKLFF.

The chain joins TRBV5-4 to TRBJ2-3, with TRBD2 matching 7 bases. CDR1 and CDR2 from the germline V gene are SGHNT and YYREEE (reference sequence). V gave up 4 bases and J gave up 3 bases; unmatched junction bases: 11. CDR3 length equals 16 residues. The CDR3 nucleotides read TGTGCCAGCAGCCTCTCGGGACTAAGACCTACAGATACGCAGTATTTT. This encodes CASSLSGLRPTDTQYF.

This clone showed up just a few times. The chain uses TRBV14 and TRBJ2-2; D unresolved. V was clipped by 2 bases and J by 2 bases, with 9 bases between them. The length of the CDR3 is 15 residues. Germline CDR1 SGHDN, CDR2 FVKESK. The CDR3 loop is CASSQPWGNTGELFF. The CDR3 DNA follows: TGTGCCAGCAGCCAACCGTGGGGTAACACCGGGGAGCTGTTTTTT.

This clone was observed a handful of times. This chain links TRBV4-1 with TRBJ2-5; 9 bases are a match to TRBD1. The J call is uncertain, as TRBJ2-7 better fits the DNA end. The CDR3 extends over 18 amino acids. Germline lookup yields CDR1 MGHRA and CDR2 YSYEKL. CDR3 residues: CASSRSVAGGQGTYEQYF. The CDR3 region has the DNA TGCGCCAGCAGCCGGTCCGTTGCCGGAGGACAGGGGACCTACGAGCAGTACTTC.

The chain has TRBV2 and TRBJ2-3, with D unclear. The V gene lost 6 bases and the J gene lost 1 base, with 11 bases spanning the gap. The germline gives CDR1 SNHLY, CDR2 FYNNEI. The CDR3 loop spans 14 amino acids. This CDR3 is CASRGKSGTDTQYF. As DNA, the CDR3 is TGTGCCAGCAGGGGTAAGAGTGGCACAGATACGCAGTATTTT.

The J gene is TRBJ2-7, the V gene TRBV28; D tentatively fits TRBD1 or TRBD2 (6 bases each). Germline assignment: CDR1 MDHEN and CDR2 SYDVKM. The CDR3 sequence is 13 residues long. V lost 7 bases and J 0 bases, leaving 10 bases between the germline ends. The DNA for the CDR3 is TGTGCCAGCATCGGGGGCCCCTCCTACGAGCAGTACTTC. Its translation: CASIGGPSYEQYF.

This clone was detected only a few times. The chain employs TRBV6-1 and TRBJ1-2; no definite D call. Deletions cut 6 bases from V and 4 bases from J, with 18 bases between. This CDR3 spans 15 amino acids. Looked up from germline, CDR1 is MNHNS and CDR2 is SASEGT. The CDR3 protein is CASRTSEGLSYGYTF. The CDR3 DNA reads TGTGCCAGCAGAACCTCCGAGGGCCTGAGCTATGGCTACACCTTC.

The sample holds a few counts of this clone. The sample contains more than one DNA sequence encoding this CDR3. J is TRBJ2-3 and V is TRBV18; D gene unclear. Between the trimmed V and J ends, which lost 0 bases and 0 bases, there was a span of 4 bases. In germline, CDR1 is KGHSH, CDR2 LQKENI. The CDR3 length is 14 residues. This CDR3 reads CASSPPGSTDTQYF. CDR3 sequence (DNA): TGTGCCAGCTCACCACCCGGTAGCACAGATACGCAGTATTTT.

The chain combines TRBV7-6 with TRBJ2-3; D may be TRBD2 (5 bases). Germline lookup yields CDR1 SGHVS and CDR2 FNYEAQ. Trimming took off 2 bases at V and 3 bases at J, with 21 bases between the two ends. This CDR3 contains 18 residues. The CDR3 spells CASSLTPRGSTGTDTQYF. Written as DNA, the CDR3 is TGTGCCAGCAGCTTAACCCCACGGGGTTCTACGGGGACAGATACGCAGTATTTT. Together with reference TRBV7-6 and TRBJ2-3, the CDR3 gives the full variable domain: GAGVSQSPRYKVTKRGQDVALRCDPISGHVSLYWYRQALGQGPEFLTYFNYEAQQDKSGLPNDRFSAERPEGSISTLTIQRTEQRDSAMYRCASSLTPRGSTGTDTQYFGPGTRLTVL.

This clone turned up a few times. V is TRBV30 and J is TRBJ2-1, with 10 bases aligning to TRBD1. Trimming took 5 bases from V and 0 from J; bases not matched to a gene: 4. The CDR3 covers 15 residues. Germline V gene sequence: CDR1 GTSNPN, CDR2 SVGIG (reference sequence). CDR3 residues: CAWGTGASSYNEQFF. The CDR3 DNA sequence: TGTGCCTGGGGGACAGGGGCATCCTCCTACAATGAGCAGTTCTTC.

The J gene is TRBJ1-1, the V gene TRBV14; no clear D gene. This CDR3 spans 15 amino acids. Trimming took 4 bases from V and 0 from J, leaving 12 bases between them. CDR1 is SGHDN and CDR2 is FVKESK in the germline V gene. The CDR3 region has the DNA TGTGCCAGCAGCCCCCCACAAGGGTTGAACACTGAAGCTTTCTTT. Translating gives CASSPPQGLNTEAFF.

The genes are TRBV7-3 and TRBJ2-7, with D maybe TRBD2 (6 bases). Germline values: CDR1 SGHTA, CDR2 FQGTGA. Trimming took 5 bases from V and 1 from J, leaving 15 bases between them. The CDR3 spans 15 residues. CDR3 nucleotide sequence: TGTGCCAGCAGCCTAGAGTCAGGAGGGTCCTACGAGCAGTACTTC. Translation: CASSLESGGSYEQYF.

This clone appeared a few times. V and J are TRBV18 and TRBJ1-2; 7 positions match TRBD1. J lost 4 bases, V lost 3 bases, and 5 bases had no gene match. Germline assignment: CDR1 KGHSH and CDR2 LQKENI. The CDR3 is 14 residues long. CDR3 DNA: TGTGCCAGCTCACCCGGTGGACAGGCCTATGGCTACACCTTC. Amino acids: CASSPGGQAYGYTF.

This clone showed up just a few times. The sample holds other DNA sequences that translate to the same CDR3. The chain recombines TRBV6-5 with TRBJ1-1; weak D call: TRBD1 (5 bases). There are 14 residues in the CDR3. V lost 2 bases to trimming and J lost 0 bases, with 7 bases between them. Germline V CDR1 and CDR2: MNHEY, SVGAGI. CDR3: CASSYGGMNTEAFF. CDR3 in DNA: TGTGCCAGCAGTTACGGGGGAATGAACACTGAAGCTTTCTTT.

The chain combines TRBV29-1 with TRBJ2-5; 12 bases are a match to TRBD2. The end of the DNA fits TRBJ2-7 better, so the J call may be wrong. The germline V gene has CDR1 SQVTM and CDR2 ANQGSEA. This CDR3 is 14 amino acids long. The CDR3 protein is CSAKTSGGVYEQYF. The CDR3 DNA sequence: TGCAGCGCAAAGACTAGCGGGGGAGTTTACGAGCAGTACTTC.

This clone was seen more than once but under ten times. The V gene is TRBV19, the J gene TRBJ1-5; TRBD1 is a possible D gene (5 bases). The length of the CDR3 is 15 residues. Trimming left V 10 bases short and J 3 bases short, with 19 bases between. The germline V gene encodes CDR1 LNHDA and CDR2 SQIVND (reference sequence). In DNA form, the CDR3 reads TGTGCCACTAAGGGACGGACCCACGACAATCAGCCCCAGCATTTT. This translates into CATKGRTHDNQPQHF. Together with reference TRBV19 and TRBJ1-5, the CDR3 gives the full variable domain: DGGITQSPKYLFRKEGQNVTLSCEQNLNHDAMYWYRQDPGQGLRLIYYSQIVNDFQKGDIAEGYSVSREKKESFPLTVTSAQKNPTAFYLCATKGRTHDNQPQHFGDGTRLSIL.